The text below deals with one T cell receptor beta chain. Its matching antigen is unknown. The sample comes from a study of vaccination and CD4 T cells after COVID-19. Cultured CD4+ T-cell DNA underwent Oncomine TCR Beta short-read sequencing. One entry per CDR3 protein, called by TCRdb with MiXCR from the PCR reads. Of roughly 15,000 distinct CDR3 sequences listed, more than 45% are singletons. Treatment given: roughly ten-day PBMC culture with coronavirus spike peptide pools or control peptides (ViraFEST assay). The CDR3 totals 13 residues. V was cut by 6 bases and J by 2 bases, with 9 bases left in between. Germline V gene sequence: CDR1 SNHLY, CDR2 FYNNEI.

The chain employs TRBV2 and TRBJ2-3, with unresolved D. The sequencing sample was made of CD4+ T cells from blood, cultured in vitro. The receptor was derived from a human donor who had recovered from COVID-19. CDR3 amino acids: CASRGDITDTQYF. The CDR3 region has the DNA TGTGCCAGCAGAGGAGACATCACAGATACGCAGTATTTT.